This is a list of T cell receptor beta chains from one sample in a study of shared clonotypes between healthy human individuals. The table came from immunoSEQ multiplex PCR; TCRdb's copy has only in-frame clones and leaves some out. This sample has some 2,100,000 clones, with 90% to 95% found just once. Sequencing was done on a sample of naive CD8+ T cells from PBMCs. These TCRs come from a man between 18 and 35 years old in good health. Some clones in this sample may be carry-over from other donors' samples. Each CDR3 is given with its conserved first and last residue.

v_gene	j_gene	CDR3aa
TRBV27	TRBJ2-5	CASSSLAGGPETQYF
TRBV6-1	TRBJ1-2	CASRPPGGYYGYTF
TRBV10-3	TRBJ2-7	CAISGTSGRPYEQYF
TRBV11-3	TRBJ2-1	CASSSKGQGATNEQFF
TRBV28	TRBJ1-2	CASSLGLGNYGYTF
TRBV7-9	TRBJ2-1	CASRTGQDNEQFF
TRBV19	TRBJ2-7	CASSIGGTGLYEQYF
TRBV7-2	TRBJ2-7	CASSLRGTRTAPEQYF
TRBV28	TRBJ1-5	CASGRMGWRQPQHF
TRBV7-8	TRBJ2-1	CASSPRQGLYNEQFF
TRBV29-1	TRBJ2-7	CSVVVGPYEQYF
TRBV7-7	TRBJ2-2	CASSRGTSGSLTGELFF
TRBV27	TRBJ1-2	CASSFTGANYGYTF
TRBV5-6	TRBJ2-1	CASSSGYSDEQFF
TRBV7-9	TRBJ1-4	CASKTEGAHEKLFF
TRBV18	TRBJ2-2	CASSPAGHQKTTGELFF
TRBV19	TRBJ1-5	CASSPRRKDQPQHF
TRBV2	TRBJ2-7	CASSELGQGSSYEQYF
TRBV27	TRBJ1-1	CASTAVGSLTEAFF
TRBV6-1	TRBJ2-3	CASSEKLAGGFTDTQYF
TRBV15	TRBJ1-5	CATSRTGNQPQHF
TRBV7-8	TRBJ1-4	CASSLERGAGEKLFF
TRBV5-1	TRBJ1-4	CASSLEQVNEKLFF
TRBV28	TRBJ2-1	CASSLLGLAGGATGQFF
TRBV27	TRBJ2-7	CASSLISPYWDEQYF
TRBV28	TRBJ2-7	CASSPPSPPEQYF
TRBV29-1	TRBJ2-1	CSVEGLSYNEQFF
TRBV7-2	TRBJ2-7	CASSSWTSGSEQYF
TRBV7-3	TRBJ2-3	CASSLGGRRTTDTQYF
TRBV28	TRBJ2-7	CASRSGTSGLYEQYF
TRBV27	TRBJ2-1	CASSLVPDEQFF
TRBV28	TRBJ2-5	CASSQGPQQETQYF
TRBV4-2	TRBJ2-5	CASSLVRRDGHLEETQYF
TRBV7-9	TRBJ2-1	CASGSYNNEQFF
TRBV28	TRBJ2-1	CASRFARSYNEQFF
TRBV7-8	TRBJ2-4	CASSTGLIGTFMSAKNIQYF
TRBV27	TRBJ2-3	CASSLGGGGSLLAGPSDTQYF
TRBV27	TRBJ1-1	CASSYGQQNTEAFF
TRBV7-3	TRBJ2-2	CASSLTSGRSNTGELFF
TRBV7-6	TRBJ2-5	CASSSYLTWTSGRAKVGTQYF
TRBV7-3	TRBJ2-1	CASSSRAGTGRDNEQFF
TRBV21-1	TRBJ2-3	CASSPHRCGESCPTDTQYF
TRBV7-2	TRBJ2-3	CASSLGSYTQYF
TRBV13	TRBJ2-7	CASSATGSINEQYF
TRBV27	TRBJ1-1	CASSLNRWGTEAFF
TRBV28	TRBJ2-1	CASISLVGGINNEQFF
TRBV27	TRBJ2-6	CASSLYPVSGANVLTF
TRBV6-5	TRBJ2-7	CASSRMGQGAYEQYF